These 24 T cell receptor beta chains originate from one sample sequenced in a study of T cell repertoires in cytomegalovirus infection. TCRdb used MiXCR to reprocess the reads, holding one entry per CDR3 protein. The table records some 100,000 distinct CDR3 sequences, 29% of them present only once. Their cognate antigens are unknown. Sequences were derived from CD8+ T cells from cultured PBMCs, sampled from culture after CMV antigen stimulation. Every receptor here comes from a human donor in good health (CMV status not recorded). Some clones in this sample may be carry-over from other donors' samples.

In this sample, this clonotype turned up many times. V is TRBV7-2 and J is TRBJ1-2; 8 nucleotides line up with TRBD1. J gave up 1 base and V 5 bases, and 6 bases lay outside the gene matches. Germline V gene lookup returns CDR1 SGHTA and CDR2 FQGNSA. CDR3 length: 15 residues. The CDR3 loop reads CASSVPTGGNYGYTF. CDR3 nucleotides: TGTGCCAGCAGCGTACCAACAGGGGGTAACTATGGCTACACCTTC.

This rearrangement joins TRBV4-2 to TRBJ2-7; no definite D call. Germline V gene sequence: CDR1 LGHNA, CDR2 YNFKEQ. This CDR3 is built from 15 residues. The V end lost 3 bases, the J end lost 0 bases, and 12 bases lay between the germline ends. CDR3 nucleotides: TGTGCCAGCAGCCATAGCCAGCAGAGCTCCTACGAGCAGTACTTC. Amino acids: CASSHSQQSSYEQYF.

Concerning this clonotype itself: A much larger clone lies one base from this, so it may be a read error. The chain uses TRBV7-8 and TRBJ1-1; TRBD1 aligns across 7 bases. The CDR3 is 15 residues long. With V trimmed by 3 bases and J by 9 bases, 13 bases remained unmatched. Germline CDR1 is SGHVS and CDR2 is FQNEAQ. The CDR3 DNA reads TGTGCCAGCAGCTTCAGAACAGGGGCGGGAACTAAAGCTTTCTTT. Amino acid sequence: CASSFRTGAGTKAFF.

This clonotype was found once. The rearrangement joins TRBV4-1 to TRBJ2-7; D is undetermined. CDR3 length equals 13 residues. Germline V gene data show CDR1 as MGHRA and CDR2 as YSYEKL. The V end lost 0 bases, the J end lost 4 bases, and 7 bases lay between the germline ends. The CDR3 protein is CASSQDAEYEQYF. As DNA, the CDR3 is TGCGCCAGCAGCCAAGATGCCGAATACGAGCAGTACTTC.

The table lists this clonotype with many counts. The CDR3 sequence is CASSSSGQYTDTQYF. The CDR3 DNA sequence: TGTGCCAGCAGTTCCTCCGGGCAATACACAGATACGCAGTATTTT. The chain is built from TRBV12-3 or TRBV12-4 and TRBJ2-3; no definite D call. V was clipped by 4 bases and J by 2 bases, with 13 bases between them. There are 15 residues in the CDR3.

This clonotype was picked up many times. An end of the junction differs from the germline gene, which may be a read error. The chain joins TRBV12-3 or TRBV12-4 to TRBJ2-3; no clear D gene. The CDR3 runs to 13 residues. CDR3 sequence reads: CASSLVSTDTQYF. The CDR3 bases are TGTGCCAGCAGCTTAGTTAGTACAGATACGCAGTATTTT.

This clonotype showed up just once. The chain links TRBV27 to TRBJ1-1; D gene uncertain. CDR1 and CDR2 (germline): MNHEY, SMNVEV (reference sequence). CDR3 length: 15 residues. V was trimmed by 3 bases and J by 5 bases, leaving 16 bases between them. The CDR3 protein is CASSFRVGVWTEAFF. The CDR3 DNA is TGTGCCAGCAGTTTTCGAGTCGGGGTTTGGACTGAAGCTTTCTTT.

This sequence joins TRBV7-3 and TRBJ2-7; 16 bases fit TRBD2. CDR1 and CDR2 (germline): SGHTA, FQGTGA. This CDR3 spans 15 amino acids. V was clipped by 4 bases and J by 5 bases; unmatched bases: 2. CDR3 nucleotides: TGTGCCAGCAGCTCGGGACTAGCGGGGGGGGACGAGCAGTACTTC. Protein: CASSSGLAGGDEQYF.

With respect to this clonotype: A read error may account for a junction end that differs from germline. The chain uses TRBV7-6 and TRBJ1-1; a weak D match, TRBD1 (6 bases). Germline values: CDR1 SGHVS, CDR2 FNYEAQ. The CDR3 sequence is 13 residues long. The chain's CDR3 is CACSFDRSTEAFF. The CDR3 DNA reads TGTGCCTGCAGCTTCGACAGGAGCACTGAAGCTTTCTTT.

This clonotype was found a few times. The chain is built from TRBV7-6 and TRBJ1-4; D call uncertain. The CDR3 runs to 15 residues. Germline CDR1 SGHVS, CDR2 FNYEAQ. V lost 1 base to trimming and J lost 8 bases, with 14 bases between them. The CDR3 sequence is CASSLEGEVREKLFF. In DNA, the CDR3 is TGTGCCAGCAGCTTAGAGGGCGAGGTTCGGGAAAAACTGTTTTTT. Full variable domain (remainder filled in from reference TRBV7-6 and TRBJ1-4): GAGVSQSPRYKVTKRGQDVALRCDPISGHVSLYWYRQALGQGPEFLTYFNYEAQQDKSGLPNDRFSAERPEGSISTLTIQRTEQRDSAMYRCASSLEGEVREKLFFGSGTQLSVL.

This clonotype was seen many times. This chain joins TRBV7-6 and TRBJ2-1; D uncertain. Germline values: CDR1 SGHVS, CDR2 FNYEAQ. This CDR3 is built from 14 residues. V lost 4 bases and J 5 bases, leaving 12 bases between the germline ends. The CDR3 sequence: CASSSSTVNNEQFF. The CDR3 DNA sequence: TGTGCCAGCAGCTCATCCACCGTCAACAATGAGCAGTTCTTC.

The chain employs TRBV11-2 and TRBJ2-7, with 9 bases lining up with TRBD1. The CDR3 is 14 residues long. After removal of 5 bases from V and 4 bases from J, the junction contained 6 bases not matched to a gene. Per germline, CDR1 SGHAT and CDR2 FQNNGV. In DNA form, the CDR3 reads TGTGCCAGCAGCCCCCGGGGACAGGGTTACGAGCAGTACTTC. Translation gives CASSPRGQGYEQYF. The variable domain in full, completed from reference TRBV11-2 and TRBJ2-7, reads EAGVAQSPRYKIIEKRQSVAFWCNPISGHATLYWYQQILGQGPKLLIQFQNNGVVDDSQLPKDRFSAERLKGVDSTLKIQPAKLEDSAVYLCASSPRGQGYEQYFGPGTRLTVT.

The V and J genes are TRBV7-9 and TRBJ2-1, with D perhaps matching TRBD1 (5 bases). The germline V gene encodes CDR1 SEHNR and CDR2 FQNEAQ (reference sequence). The CDR3 is 15 amino acids. The V end lost 4 bases, the J end lost 0 bases, and 10 bases lay between the germline ends. The CDR3 DNA sequence: TGTGCCAGCAGCTCTCGACAGAACTCCTACAATGAGCAGTTCTTC. This gives the protein CASSSRQNSYNEQFF.

This clonotype was seen once. This chain links TRBV7-2 with TRBJ1-3; D gene ambiguous. Per germline, CDR1 SGHTA and CDR2 FQGNSA. V was clipped by 3 bases and J by 0 bases, with 9 bases between them. This CDR3 region has 15 residues. The chain's CDR3 is CASSLGPSSGNTIYF. CDR3 DNA sequence: TGTGCCAGCAGCTTGGGCCCCAGCTCTGGAAACACCATATATTTT.

This clonotype was recorded at least ten times. This chain links TRBV7-8 with TRBJ2-3; weak D call: TRBD2 (6 bases). This CDR3 region has 13 residues. Germline loops: CDR1 SGHVS, CDR2 FQNEAQ. V lost 1 base to trimming and J lost 8 bases, with 10 bases between them. CDR3 in DNA: TGTGCCAGCAGCTTAGGTCCCGGGGGTACGCAGTATTTT. Translation: CASSLGPGGTQYF.

This clonotype was counted once. This sequence joins TRBV27 and TRBJ1-5, with 8 nucleotides matching TRBD1. Germline V lookup: CDR1 MNHEY, CDR2 SMNVEV (reference sequence). V lost 5 bases, J lost 7 bases, and 7 bases stayed unmatched. This CDR3 spans 14 amino acids. DNA for the CDR3: TGTGCCAGCAGTCCCCGACAGGGGTGGCAGCCCCAGCATTTT. Amino acids: CASSPRQGWQPQHF.

This clonotype turned up a few times. This chain links TRBV5-1 with TRBJ1-1, with 7 bases identical to TRBD1. This CDR3 region has 14 residues. CDR1 and CDR2 from the germline V gene are SGHRS and YFSETQ. Trimming took 3 bases from V and 5 from J; bases not matched to a gene: 7. Here the CDR3 reads CASSSTGFLTEAFF. CDR3 DNA sequence: TGCGCCAGCAGCTCGACAGGGTTTCTGACTGAAGCTTTCTTT.

V is TRBV6-6 and J is TRBJ2-1; TRBD1 aligns across 7 bases. This CDR3 is 15 amino acids long. The germline CDR1 and CDR2 sequences are MNHNY and SVGAGI (reference sequence). The V segment lost 2 bases and the J segment 2 bases; nucleotides outside the gene matches: 3. CDR3 sequence (DNA): TGTGCCAGCAGTTACGTCAGGGGGACCTACAATGAGCAGTTCTTC. Protein sequence: CASSYVRGTYNEQFF.

CDR3 coding DNA: TGTGCCAGCAGCTTAGGGGATCCTACCTACTATGGCTACACCTTC. Residues: CASSLGDPTYYGYTF. V usage is TRBV5-6 and J usage is TRBJ1-2; perhaps TRBD1 as D (5 bases). CDR1 is SGHDT, CDR2 YYEEEE, per germline. The CDR3 extends over 15 amino acids. V gave up 2 bases and J gave up 3 bases, with 14 bases separating them.

A few counts support this clonotype. The genes are TRBV2 and TRBJ1-2; D call uncertain. The V and J ends lost 8 bases and 5 bases respectively, with 15 bases between them. The CDR3 consists of 13 residues. Germline values: CDR1 SNHLY, CDR2 FYNNEI. The CDR3 is CASPIRGRYGYTF. CDR3 sequence (DNA): TGTGCCAGCCCTATTCGAGGGAGGTATGGCTACACCTTC.

The chain joins TRBV2 to TRBJ1-3; D unresolved. V lost 1 base, J lost 0 bases, and 7 bases lay in between. From germline, CDR1 is SNHLY and CDR2 FYNNEI. CDR3 length: 15 amino acids. DNA of the CDR3: TGTGCCAGCAGTGAAGACTCCAGCTCTGGAAACACCATATATTTT. Amino acids: CASSEDSSSGNTIYF.

This chain joins TRBV5-4 and TRBJ1-1; D gene uncertain. This CDR3 has 14 residues. Germline V CDR1 and CDR2: SGHNT, YYREEE (reference sequence). Trimming removed 0 bases from V and 6 bases from J, with 12 bases in between. DNA for the CDR3: TGTGCCAGCAGCTTGGATTTCTACCAATCTGAAGCTTTCTTT. It encodes CASSLDFYQSEAFF.

The J gene is TRBJ2-5, the V gene TRBV7-9, with TRBD1 as a possible D gene (7 bases). Germline CDR1 and CDR2: SEHNR and FQNEAQ (reference sequence). V was shortened by 4 bases and J by 7 bases, with 19 bases between the two germline ends. CDR3 length: 15 amino acids. This CDR3 is CASSSGQDYLGTQYF. The CDR3 bases are TGTGCCAGCAGCTCCGGACAGGACTACCTGGGGACCCAGTACTTC.

This clonotype was counted only a few times. The CDR3 sequence is CASGKGGRNQPQHF. The CDR3 DNA reads TGTGCCAGCGGTAAGGGAGGGCGCAATCAGCCCCAGCATTTT. The chain has TRBV27 and TRBJ1-5; D unclear. The V and J ends lost 8 bases and 2 bases respectively, with 13 bases between them. CDR1 and CDR2 (germline): MNHEY, SMNVEV (reference sequence). This CDR3 contains 14 residues.